A selection of T cell receptor beta chains follows, all from one sample in a study of CXCR3-negative and CXCR3-positive naive CD8 T cells. TCRdb reanalyzed the 5' RACE reads and collapses them to one entry per CDR3 protein, without DNA. The sample has approximately 53,000 distinct CDR3 sequences. The material sequenced was memory CD8+ T cells from blood. Every receptor here comes from a human donor in good health. Some clones in this sample may be carry-over from other donors' samples. Both conserved end residues are part of each CDR3.

TRBV4-1	TRBJ2-5	CASSQQGSNAQYF
TRBV28	TRBJ2-7	CASSSLLAGATEQYF
TRBV2	TRBJ2-1	CASSGGGGADEQFF
TRBV6-5	TRBJ2-1	CASSHQGGAFRNEQFF
TRBV20-1	TRBJ2-7	CSASQQGGRDYEQYF
TRBV20-1	TRBJ1-2	CSANTPGQSAYTF
TRBV27	TRBJ2-1	CASSLEGLGTEQFF
TRBV6-5	TRBJ2-2	CASSYSILLAGDPGTGELFF
TRBV29-1	TRBJ2-7	CSVGQGSYEQYF
TRBV27	TRBJ2-1	CASSLRLDYNEQFF
TRBV19	TRBJ2-1	CASSLPSLPDEQFF
TRBV29-1	TRBJ1-1	CSVLGINTEAFF
TRBV5-4	TRBJ1-1	CASSSMCSVTEAFF
TRBV29-1	TRBJ2-1	CSVRLGGISYNEQFF
TRBV20-1	TRBJ2-7	CSARWTEAFSYEQYF
TRBV20-1	TRBJ2-5	CSVFRTDLAETQYF
TRBV9	TRBJ2-5	CASSVDPQGGKETQYF
TRBV20-1	TRBJ1-5	CSARVDRGNQPQHF
TRBV15	TRBJ1-5	CATSRDRGSQPQHF
TRBV29-1	TRBJ2-6	CSAQISGANVLTF
TRBV7-9	TRBJ1-2	CASSPYNDREYGYTF
TRBV12-3/TRBV12-4	TRBJ2-5	CASSLRGEETQYF
TRBV7-9	TRBJ2-5	CASSFEDQETQYF
TRBV27	TRBJ2-7	CASSLRSAYEQYF
TRBV9	TRBJ1-1	CASSGQATEAFF
TRBV4-1	TRBJ1-5	CASSPGPPNQPQHF
TRBV20-1	TRBJ2-7	CSARDPQGNFYEQYF
TRBV27	TRBJ1-6	CASSYRESNSPLHF
TRBV6-2/TRBV6-3	TRBJ1-3	CASLGFPEGNTIYF
TRBV29-1	TRBJ2-7	CSVEFSGESYEQYF
TRBV15	TRBJ1-2	CATSSRAGSFLRYGYTF
TRBV12-3/TRBV12-4	TRBJ1-1	CASSSLRDTNTEAFF
TRBV4-3	TRBJ1-2	CASSQDGADKIYGYTF
TRBV15	TRBJ2-2	CATSRANGELFF
TRBV5-6	TRBJ2-7	CASSATGQGDYEQYF
TRBV13	TRBJ2-7	CASSADSPPYEQYF
TRBV7-9	TRBJ2-2	CASSPGLAGSTGELFF
TRBV30	TRBJ1-1	CAWSEVHGEAFF
TRBV12-3/TRBV12-4	TRBJ2-7	CASSAGELDEQYF
TRBV4-1	TRBJ2-7	CASSQRGLAGEAYEQYF